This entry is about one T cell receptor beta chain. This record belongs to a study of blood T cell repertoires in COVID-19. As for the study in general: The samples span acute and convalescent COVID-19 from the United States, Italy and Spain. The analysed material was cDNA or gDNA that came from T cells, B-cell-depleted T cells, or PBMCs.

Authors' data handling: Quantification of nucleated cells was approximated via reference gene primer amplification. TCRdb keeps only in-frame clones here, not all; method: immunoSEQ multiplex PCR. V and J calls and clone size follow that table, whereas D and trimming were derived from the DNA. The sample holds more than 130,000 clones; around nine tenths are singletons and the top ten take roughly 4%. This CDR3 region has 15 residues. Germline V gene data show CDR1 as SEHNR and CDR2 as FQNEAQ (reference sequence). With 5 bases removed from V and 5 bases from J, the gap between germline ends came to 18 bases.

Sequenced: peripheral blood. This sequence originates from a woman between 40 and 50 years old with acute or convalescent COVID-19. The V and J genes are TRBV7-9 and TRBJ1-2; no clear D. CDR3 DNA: TGTGCCAGCAGCCCTACCCCCGGGAGAGTATATGGCTACACCTTC. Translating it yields CASSPTPGRVYGYTF.